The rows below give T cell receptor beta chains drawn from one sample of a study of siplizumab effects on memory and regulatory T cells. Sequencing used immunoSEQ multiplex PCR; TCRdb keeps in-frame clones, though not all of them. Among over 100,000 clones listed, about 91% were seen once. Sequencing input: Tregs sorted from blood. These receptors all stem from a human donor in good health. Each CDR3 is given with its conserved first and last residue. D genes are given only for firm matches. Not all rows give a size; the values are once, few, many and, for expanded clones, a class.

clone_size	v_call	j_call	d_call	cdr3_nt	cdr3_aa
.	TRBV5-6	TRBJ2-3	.	TGTGCCAGCAGCCCACAGGGCACAGATACGCAGTATTTT	CASSPQGTDTQYF
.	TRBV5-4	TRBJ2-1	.	TGTGCCAGCAGCCCGGCCGGGTTATCCTACAATGAGCAGTTCTTC	CASSPAGLSYNEQFF
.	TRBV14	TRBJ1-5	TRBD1	TGTGCCAGCAGTCCTAGGACAGGGAACGACAATCAGCCCCAGCATTTT	CASSPRTGNDNQPQHF
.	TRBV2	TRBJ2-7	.	TGTGCCAGCAGTGTCGGCTCCTACGAGCAGTACTTC	CASSVGSYEQYF
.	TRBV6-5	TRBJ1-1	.	TGTGCCAGCAGTTACTCCGTTCATGGGGGGGGGACTGAAGCTTTCTTT	CASSYSVHGGGTEAFF
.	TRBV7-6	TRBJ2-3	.	TGTGCCAGCAGCTTTAGCAGAGACACAGATACGCAGTATTTT	CASSFSRDTDTQYF
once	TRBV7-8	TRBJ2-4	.	TGTGCCAGCAGCAACCGGGTTGCCAAAAACATTCAGTACTTC	CASSNRVAKNIQYF
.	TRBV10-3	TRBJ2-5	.	TGTGCCATCAGGGCACCGGCTGGGACCCAGTACTTC	CAIRAPAGTQYF
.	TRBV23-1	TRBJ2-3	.	TGCGCCAGCAACTCTTGCGCGAGCACAGATACGCAGTATTTT	CASNSCASTDTQYF
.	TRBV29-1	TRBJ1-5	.	TGCAGCATTGGGGTAGGGGATAGCAATCAGCCCCAGCATTTT	CSIGVGDSNQPQHF
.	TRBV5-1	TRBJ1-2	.	TGCGCCAGCAGCTCTATGACAGGCATAAACTATGGCTACACCTTC	CASSSMTGINYGYTF
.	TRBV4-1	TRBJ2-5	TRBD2	TGCGCCAGCAGCCAAGTTACGGCTAGCGGGAGAGAGACCCAGTACTTC	CASSQVTASGRETQYF
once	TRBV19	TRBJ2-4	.	TGTGCCAGTAGTACCCAGTTGAGGGTAGCCAAAAACATTCAGTACTTC	CASSTQLRVAKNIQYF
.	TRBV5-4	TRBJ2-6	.	TGTGCCAGCAGCTCCTCTGTCAATACTGGGGCCAACGTCCTGACTTTC	CASSSSVNTGANVLTF